Included here is one T cell receptor (beta chain) sequence, with context. Its antigen remains undetermined. Nothing much larger sits one base from this clone, and base qualities are not available. Reading the label with the study, this specimen's treatment or condition is: roughly 10-day PBMC culture with coronavirus spike peptide pools or control peptides (ViraFEST assay). To expand antigen-specific T cells with peptide pools and then pick out the expanded clonotypes through TCR sequencing, the study relied on the ViraFEST assay. The convalescent patients' positive SARS-CoV-2 PCR tests were from March to December 2020, which was before the Alpha, Beta and Delta variants emerged in the United States. PBMCs were cultured at around 2.2 million per well in IMDM supplemented with 5% human AB serum and around 9.5 IU/ml IL-2, with 9.5 to 10 ug/ml peptide pools added. On days 3 and 7, half of the culture medium was replaced with fresh IL-2-containing medium. Once the cells had been in culture for around nine days, the EasySep CD4+ T cell isolation kit was used to isolate CD4+ T cells by negative selection. Ficoll-Paque Plus gradient centrifugation was used to isolate PBMCs from whole blood, and the isolated PBMCs were then either used fresh or cryopreserved at -140C. Triplicate wells were generally used for each culture condition.

The germline V gene (reference sequence) yields MNHEY for CDR1 and SMNVEV for CDR2. V and J are truncated by 4 bases and 3 bases respectively, leaving an intervening sequence of 10 bases. The CDR3 starts with the cysteine, ends with the phenylalanine, and has 14 residues. The only DNA kept is the CDR3, 42 bases in frame from the first base. To prepare the library, PCR was applied. DNA from cultured CD4+ T cells was subjected to TCR sequencing with the Oncomine TCR Beta short-read assay at the Johns Hopkins FTIC core. The QIAamp micro DNA kit was used to extract genomic DNA from the cultured CD4+ T cells. Oncomine TCR Beta libraries from cultured CD4+ T cells were pooled with unique dual indexes and sequenced on an Illumina iSeq 100. The original methods were these. Non-productive sequences were removed, and CDR3s that did not start with C, did not end with F or W, or were shorter than 7 amino acids were discarded. The MANAFEST web application identified antigen-specific clonotypes by comparing peptide-stimulated wells against reference wells and other culture wells. To be called positive, a clone needed an FDR below 0.05, an odds ratio above 5, and a productive frequency above 0.1% in at least two of three replicate wells. A clonotype was classed as cross-reactive if the clonotype showed significant expansion both in SARS-CoV-2 spike wells and in at least one common cold coronavirus spike condition. CDR3 homology was assessed with Levenshtein distances (stringdist) and unrooted phylogenetic trees (ape) in R version 3.6.1. Clones were called with MiXCR by TCRdb after fastp trimmed the public reads at Q25, and only in-frame beta chains were retained. When rows share a CDR3 protein, they turn into one entry using the most common DNA and genes. The V and J calls, along with clone size, are taken from TCRdb and not from the paper's own processing. Recorded for this sample are 9,500 to 15,000 distinct CDR3 sequences; about 31% of them occurred a single time. The ten most abundant clones make up roughly a quarter of the sample.

This entry belongs to a study of vaccination and CD4 T cells after COVID-19 (dated by TCRdb to 2022 to 2024). Some background on the complete study: Every convalescent patient had a positive nasal swab PCR test for SARS-CoV-2, with mild disease in under ten patients and severe disease in one. Post-vaccine blood samples were obtained a median of about 77 days after the second vaccine dose, with a range of about 13 to 241 days. Control cultures used a CEFX viral epitope pool as positive control, an HIV-1 Nef peptide pool as negative control, or no peptide. The spike-specific CD4+ TCR repertoire was compared before and after mRNA vaccination in over 9 COVID-19 convalescent patients and a handful of infection-naive healthy vaccine recipients. Post-COVID blood samples were collected from convalescent patients a median of roughly 100 days after diagnosis, with a range of about 35 to 161 days. In the convalescent cohort there were six males and four females, among whom were two Hispanic individuals, seven Caucasians, two Asians and one multiracial person. Culture stimuli were overlapping spike peptide pools from SARS-CoV-2 and from the common cold coronaviruses HCoV-NL63, HCoV-OC43 and HCoV-229E. Two doses of either the Pfizer-BioNTech BNT162b2 vaccine (n=8) or the Moderna mRNA-1273 vaccine (n=2) were administered to participants.

The investigation overall reported the following: An increase in the median number of SARS-CoV-2-reactive clonotypes from approximately 21 after infection to 35 to 40 after vaccination was observed, but the change was not found to be significant. Only a relatively small number of convalescent patients were included in the study, and early timepoints following natural infection were not analyzed. Among the post-vaccine SARS-CoV-2-reactive clones in convalescent patients, a median approximately 90% showed up only after vaccination, which suggests vaccine-specific priming. Of the vaccine-specific clones in convalescent patients, 304 of 307, or nearly all, reacted only to SARS-CoV-2 spike and did not cross-react with common cold coronaviruses.

The rearranged chain carries TRBV27 and TRBJ1-3; the D segment could be TRBD1, given 5 matching bases. This TCR came from a human donor with COVID-19. The sequenced material came from cultured CD4+ T cells from blood. The sequenced DNA is TGTGCCAGCAGTTCCCAGGGTAGTGGAAACACCATATATTTT. Its amino acids are CASSSQGSGNTIYF.